The rows below give T cell receptor beta chains drawn from one sample of a study of identifying expanded T cells in peripheral blood. TCRdb's table, derived via immunoSEQ multiplex PCR, lists solely in-frame clones and lacks some. The sample includes 95,000 to 100,000 clones, roughly 87% of them seen just once. Sequences were obtained from blood. Receptor source: a person aged 18 to 70 in good health. Each CDR3 is given with its conserved first and last residue. A D gene is named only where the DNA matches it firmly. A clone size is listed for some rows: how often the clone was seen (once, few, many), or a class if it is expanded.

J gene	V gene	D gene	clone size	CDR3 DNA	CDR3 protein
TRBJ2-7	TRBV11-2	.	.	TGTGCCAGCAGCTTAGAGGGGACTTCGGGGCGGCAGTACTTC	CASSLEGTSGRQYF
TRBJ2-1	TRBV5-3	TRBD2	.	TGTGCCAGACAGATCGTGGGAGGGGAGCAGTTCTTC	CARQIVGGEQFF
TRBJ2-7	TRBV27	.	.	TGTGCCAGCATAGGACGCCTTGGGTCGGGACACTTGGTGCAGTACTTC	CASIGRLGSGHLVQYF
TRBJ1-4	TRBV18	.	.	TGTGCCAGCCGTGGGACAACTAATGAAAAACTGTTTTTT	CASRGTTNEKLFF
TRBJ2-6	TRBV10-3	.	.	TGTGCCATCAGTGAGCCTCCCCCCCACGTCCTGACTTTC	CAISEPPPHVLTF
TRBJ2-2	TRBV18	.	once	TGTGCCAGCTCACCGGTCACCGGGGAGCTGTTTTTT	CASSPVTGELFF
TRBJ2-2	TRBV7-2	TRBD2	.	TGTGCCAGCACCCAGCGGGGGGGCGTTTCCGGGGAGCTGTTTTTT	CASTQRGGVSGELFF
TRBJ1-2	TRBV30	.	.	TGTGCCTGGAGTCCAAGGGACGCGTGGGGCTACACCTTC	CAWSPRDAWGYTF
TRBJ2-7	TRBV6-5	.	.	TGTGCCAGCAGTTTTGCCGGGATCGGCTACGAGCAGTACTTC	CASSFAGIGYEQYF
TRBJ2-7	TRBV7-8	.	once	TGTGCCAGCAGCCTCCGCGCTGGCGAGTACGAGCAGTACTTC	CASSLRAGEYEQYF
TRBJ2-7	TRBV2	TRBD1	.	TGTGCCAGCTTCATAATTTCGGGACAGGGCTACGAGCAGTACTTC	CASFIISGQGYEQYF
TRBJ1-6	TRBV5-6	.	.	TGTGCCAGCAGCTTCCTGGACAGATATAATTCACCCCTCCACTTT	CASSFLDRYNSPLHF
TRBJ2-5	TRBV11-2	.	.	TGTGCCAGCAGCAACCAGCCACTCCAAGAGACCCAGTACTTC	CASSNQPLQETQYF
TRBJ1-2	TRBV6-1	TRBD1	.	TGTGCCAGCAGTCGGGACAGAGCTAACTATGGCTACACCTTC	CASSRDRANYGYTF
TRBJ1-5	TRBV2	TRBD1	.	TGTGCCAGCACCCGGACAGGGGGCAGAGATCAGCCCCAGCATTTT	CASTRTGGRDQPQHF
TRBJ1-1	TRBV29-1	.	.	TGCAGCGGGGGTGAGGGCAGGGCGACTGAAGCTTTCTTT	CSGGEGRATEAFF
TRBJ1-1	TRBV7-9	.	few	TGTGCCAGCACCCTGGGGCTCCGGAACACTGAAGCTTTCTTT	CASTLGLRNTEAFF
TRBJ2-7	TRBV28	.	.	TGTGCCAGCACTACACAGGGAGGGACAAGTTGGTTC	CASTTQGGTSWF
TRBJ2-3	TRBV6-5	.	.	TGTGCCAGCAGTTACGGAGGCCGCACAGATACGCAGTATTTT	CASSYGGRTDTQYF
TRBJ2-1	TRBV13	TRBD2	.	TGTGCCAGCAGCCCTGGGACTAGCGGGGGATCATATGAGCAGTTCTTC	CASSPGTSGGSYEQFF
TRBJ1-1	TRBV5-4	TRBD1	.	TGTGCCAGCAGCTTCCCGGACAGGCCCTCCACTGAAGCTTTCTTT	CASSFPDRPSTEAFF
TRBJ2-3	TRBV6-1	TRBD2	.	TGTGCCAGCCGAAGCGGGGGAATAGATACGCAGTATTTT	CASRSGGIDTQYF
TRBJ1-2	TRBV28	.	once	TGTGCCAGCAGACCAGGGCCCACGCTATATGGCTACACCTTC	CASRPGPTLYGYTF
TRBJ1-3	TRBV14	.	.	TGTGCCAGCAGCCAAGATTTCGCCGGAAACACCATATATTTT	CASSQDFAGNTIYF
TRBJ1-1	TRBV25-1	.	.	TGTGCCAGCAGTGAAGGGTCGAACACTGAAGCTTTCTTT	CASSEGSNTEAFF
TRBJ2-2	TRBV28	TRBD2	.	TGTGCCATCCTCACTAGCGGCACCGGGGAGCTGTTTTTT	CAILTSGTGELFF
TRBJ1-4	TRBV25-1	TRBD1	.	TGTGCCAGCAGTGTAGGGGGCCCTAATGAAAAACTGTTTTTT	CASSVGGPNEKLFF
TRBJ2-1	TRBV11-3	.	.	TGTGCCAGCAGCCCAGAGGGGTCTCCTTACAATGAGCAGTTCTTC	CASSPEGSPYNEQFF
TRBJ1-2	TRBV5-4	.	.	TGTGCCAGCAGCACCGGGGACCTGGACTATGGCTACACCTTC	CASSTGDLDYGYTF
TRBJ1-5	TRBV2	.	.	TGTGCCAGCAGTACGGCGACAGCACATAGCAATCAGCCCCAGCATTTT	CASSTATAHSNQPQHF
TRBJ1-1	TRBV4-1	.	.	TGCGCCAGCAGCCATTACAGGGCCAACACTGAAGCTTTCTTT	CASSHYRANTEAFF
TRBJ1-2	TRBV5-4	.	few	TGTGCCAGCAGCTTCCCTATCGCTAGCGGCTACACCTTC	CASSFPIASGYTF
TRBJ2-7	TRBV4-2	.	.	TGTGCCAGCAGCCAAGTGCCGGAATTACTCTACGAGCAGTACTTC	CASSQVPELLYEQYF
TRBJ1-2	TRBV5-1	TRBD1	.	TGCGCCAGCAGCGCGAGGAGGGGGCCGCCCTGGGGCTACACCTTC	CASSARRGPPWGYTF
TRBJ2-3	TRBV7-9	.	.	TGTGCCAGCCAAGGCCCGGGAAGCACAGATACGCAGTATTTT	CASQGPGSTDTQYF
TRBJ2-7	TRBV2	TRBD1	.	TGTGCCAGCAGTGGGTCCCGGGACAGGATCTCCTACGAGCAGTACTTC	CASSGSRDRISYEQYF
TRBJ2-3	TRBV18	TRBD1	.	TGTGCCAGCTCTGACCCAAGGACAGGGGGGCTCGGTACGCAGTATTTT	CASSDPRTGGLGTQYF
TRBJ1-6	TRBV10-3	.	.	TGTGCCATCAGTGGAGGTCCAGGGCAGGGAAATTCACCCCTCCACTTT	CAISGGPGQGNSPLHF
TRBJ1-1	TRBV6-1	TRBD1	.	TGTGCCAGCATCCTCGATTTCCAGGGGGACACTGAAGCTTTCTTT	CASILDFQGDTEAFF
TRBJ1-5	TRBV28	.	.	TGTGCCAGCCGCTACGCAGGAGAGAAGTGGGGTCAGCCCCAGCATTTT	CASRYAGEKWGQPQHF
TRBJ2-6	TRBV11-2	.	few	TGTGCCAGCAGCTACCCGGAACCTGGGGCCAACGTCCTGACTTTC	CASSYPEPGANVLTF
TRBJ2-7	TRBV5-6	.	.	TGTGCCAGCAGCTTGGGACGGGGCGAGCAGTACTTC	CASSLGRGEQYF
TRBJ1-1	TRBV29-1	TRBD1	.	TGCAGCGTTGGAAGGGACAGACCAAACACTGAAGCTTTCTTT	CSVGRDRPNTEAFF
TRBJ1-1	TRBV5-5	.	.	TGTGCCAGCAGCCCACAGGGTCAAACTGAAGCTTTCTTT	CASSPQGQTEAFF
TRBJ1-6	TRBV5-1	.	.	TGCGCCAGCAGCTTGGATAAACGGGGCTTCCCCAGTTCACCCCTCCACTTT	CASSLDKRGFPSSPLHF
TRBJ2-2	TRBV2	.	.	TGTGCCAGCAGCCCGCTGGGGGGGGAGCTGTTTTTT	CASSPLGGELFF
TRBJ2-3	TRBV27	.	.	TGTGCCAGCAGTTTATCGCGGTATTTTATGGATACGCAGTATTTT	CASSLSRYFMDTQYF
TRBJ2-7	TRBV11-2	TRBD1	.	TGTGCCAGCAGCCGGGACAGGGCCCACGAGCAGTACTTC	CASSRDRAHEQYF
TRBJ1-2	TRBV19	.	.	TGTGCCAGTTCGGGGGCGGCTAACTATGGCTACACCTTC	CASSGAANYGYTF
TRBJ2-7	TRBV7-2	TRBD2	.	TGTGCCAGCAGCCCCCTGGTGGGGCGGGGGGTAGCCTACGAGCAGTACTTC	CASSPLVGRGVAYEQYF
TRBJ2-7	TRBV7-9	TRBD2	.	TGTGCCAGCAGCTTAGGTTCCGGGAGGGCCTACGAGCAGTACTTC	CASSLGSGRAYEQYF
TRBJ1-4	TRBV2	.	.	TGTGCCAGCAGCTTAACCGGGATGCCCGGCGGGGAACTGTTTTTT	CASSLTGMPGGELFF
TRBJ1-4	TRBV18	.	.	TGTGCCAGCTCACCAGCCGCAGGGACGGAAAAACTGTTTTTT	CASSPAAGTEKLFF
TRBJ2-5	TRBV7-7	.	.	TGTGCCAGCAGCAGAGTAGGGGGGACGGAGACCCAGTACTTC	CASSRVGGTETQYF
TRBJ1-1	TRBV5-8	TRBD1	.	TGTGCCAGCAGCAGGGGAGCGACAGGGTGGGACACTGAAGCTTTCTTT	CASSRGATGWDTEAFF
TRBJ1-2	TRBV9	TRBD1	.	TGTGCCAGCAGCGTAGGCGGGACAGGGCGCTCCTATGGCTACACCTTC	CASSVGGTGRSYGYTF
TRBJ2-2	TRBV6-6	.	.	TGTGCCAGCCAACGGGCAGGGGACTCCGGGGAGCTGTTTTTT	CASQRAGDSGELFF
TRBJ1-1	TRBV6-5	.	.	TGCGAGGCGTGTGGAGACACTGAAGCTTTCTTT	CEACGDTEAFF